The 10 T cell receptor beta chains in this list originate from one sample, sequenced in a study of memory CD4+ T cells and cytomegalovirus serostatus. The sort gate was single viable CD3+CD4+CD8-CD45RO+ cells for memory CD4+ T cells. Only in-frame clones appear in the TCRdb table, and some are missing; sequencing was by immunoSEQ multiplex PCR. Among 55,000 or so clones listed, about three quarters were seen once. Sequencing was carried out using memory CD4+ T cells from blood. All receptors come from an adult in good health and CMV-seropositive.

The chain uses TRBV7-2 and TRBJ1-2; D gene uncertain. The V end lost 5 bases, the J end lost 5 bases, and 18 bases lay between the germline ends. Germline-derived CDR1 and CDR2 are SGHTA and FQGNSA. The CDR3 is 15 amino acids. The CDR3 here is CASSQVGSLGYGYTF. For the CDR3, the DNA is TGTGCCAGCAGCCAAGTGGGCTCACTGGGATATGGCTACACCTTC.

The rearrangement joins TRBV7-2 to TRBJ1-6; 8 bases match TRBD1. CDR1 and CDR2 (germline): SGHTA, FQGNSA. Trimming at V came to 5 bases and at J to 10 bases, leaving 7 bases not matched to a gene. The CDR3 length is 14 residues. DNA of the CDR3: TGTGCCAGCAGCAGGACAGGGAGGAAATCACCCCTCCACTTT. Residues: CASSRTGRKSPLHF.

The chain links TRBV6-4 to TRBJ2-1; D is possibly TRBD1 (7 bases). V was pared by 6 bases and J by 6 bases, with 12 bases between. Germline CDR1 and CDR2: MRHNA and SNTAGT. The CDR3 runs 13 residues. CDR3 loop: CASRGGQRNEQFF. Written as DNA, the CDR3 is TGTGCCAGCAGGGGGGGACAGCGCAATGAGCAGTTCTTC.

The V gene is TRBV7-2, the J gene TRBJ2-2; a possible D gene is TRBD1 (6 bases). The CDR3 is 14 amino acids. Trimming removed 5 bases at V and 8 bases at J, with 15 bases between. Germline CDR1 SGHTA, CDR2 FQGNSA. DNA for the CDR3: TGTGCCAGCAGCCAGACTACAGGGTCAGGGGAGCTGTTTTTT. The encoded protein is CASSQTTGSGELFF. The variable domain in full, completed from reference TRBV7-2 and TRBJ2-2, reads GAGVSQSPSNKVTEKGKDVELRCDPISGHTALYWYRQSLGQGLEFLIYFQGNSAPDKSGLPSDRFSAERTGGSVSTLTIQRTQQEDSAVYLCASSQTTGSGELFFGEGSRLTVL.

This rearrangement joins TRBV7-3 to TRBJ1-1; D gene uncertain. CDR1 is SGHTA, CDR2 FQGTGA, per germline. This CDR3 has 12 residues. V lost 4 bases, J lost 7 bases, and 10 bases lay in between. The CDR3 region has the DNA TGTGCCAGCAGCTCGCGGTCCGGTGAAGCTTTCTTT. Amino acids: CASSSRSGEAFF. Together with reference TRBV7-3 and TRBJ1-1, the CDR3 gives the full variable domain: GAGVSQTPSNKVTEKGKYVELRCDPISGHTALYWYRQSLGQGPEFLIYFQGTGAADDSGLPNDRFFAVRPEGSVSTLKIQRTERGDSAVYLCASSSRSGEAFFGQGTRLTVV.

The chain employs TRBV19 and TRBJ2-7; 7 positions match TRBD1. This CDR3 comprises 13 residues. CDR1 and CDR2 (germline): LNHDA, SQIVND (reference sequence). V lost 3 bases, J lost 6 bases, and 5 bases stayed unmatched. Written as DNA, the CDR3 is TGTGCCAGTAGTATTGGACGACAGGGCGAGCAGTACTTC. This encodes CASSIGRQGEQYF.

The V gene is TRBV14, the J gene TRBJ1-2; D not resolved. V was clipped by 1 base and J by 8 bases, with 11 bases between them. CDR1 and CDR2 (germline): SGHDN, FVKESK. The CDR3 covers 13 residues. CDR3 in amino acids: CASSQVAVRGYTF. CDR3 sequence (DNA): TGTGCCAGCAGCCAAGTGGCCGTCCGGGGCTACACCTTC.

The chain employs TRBV11-3 and TRBJ2-2; no reliable D call. Germline-derived CDR1 and CDR2 are SGHNT and YENEEA. Trimming stripped 0 bases from V and 7 bases from J, with 9 bases between. There are 14 residues in the CDR3. CDR3 sequence reads: CASSLEGFGGELFF. The CDR3 region has the DNA TGTGCCAGCAGCTTAGAGGGTTTCGGCGGGGAGCTGTTTTTT.

This chain joins TRBV5-1 and TRBJ2-1; D is perhaps TRBD1 (6 bases). This CDR3 has 14 amino acids. V gave up 0 bases and J gave up 6 bases, with 10 bases separating them. Per the germline V gene, CDR1 is SGHRS and CDR2 is YFSETQ. CDR3 sequence: CASSLGGPGNEQFF. The CDR3, as DNA: TGCGCCAGCAGCTTGGGGGGGCCCGGCAATGAGCAGTTCTTC.

The V call is TRBV5-1, the J call TRBJ1-2; 9 bases map to TRBD1. The germline gives CDR1 SGHRS, CDR2 YFSETQ. Trimming at V came to 3 bases and at J to 6 bases, leaving 6 bases not matched to a gene. The CDR3 length is 14 residues. The CDR3 reads CASSSRQGVDGYTF. CDR3 DNA sequence: TGCGCCAGCAGCTCCCGACAGGGGGTAGATGGCTACACCTTC.